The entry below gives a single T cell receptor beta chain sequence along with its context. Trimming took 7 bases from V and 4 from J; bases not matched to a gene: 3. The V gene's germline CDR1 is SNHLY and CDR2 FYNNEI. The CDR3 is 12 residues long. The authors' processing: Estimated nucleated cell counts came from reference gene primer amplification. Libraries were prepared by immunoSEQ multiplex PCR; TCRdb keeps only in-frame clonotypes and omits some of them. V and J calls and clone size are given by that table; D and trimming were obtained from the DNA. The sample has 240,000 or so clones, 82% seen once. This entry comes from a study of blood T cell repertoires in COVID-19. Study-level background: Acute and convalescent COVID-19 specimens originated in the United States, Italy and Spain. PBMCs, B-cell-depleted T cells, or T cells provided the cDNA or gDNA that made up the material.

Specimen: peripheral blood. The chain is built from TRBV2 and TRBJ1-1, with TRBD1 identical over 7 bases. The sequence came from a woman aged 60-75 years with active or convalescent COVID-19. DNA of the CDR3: TGTGCCAGCAACCGACAGGGCACTGAAGCTTTCTTT. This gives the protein CASNRQGTEAFF.